This is a list of T cell receptor beta chains from one sample in a study of read filtering for tumor transcriptome and immune sequencing. MiXCR, applied by TCRdb to the reads, yields one record per CDR3 protein. Seen here are 62,000 or so distinct CDR3 sequences, around a fifth observed once, and the top ten hold about 17%. The sequencing input was a population of CD138-negative cells sorted from bone marrow. All receptors derive from a donor over 35 with multiple myeloma. CDR3s include the opening cysteine and the closing phenylalanine or tryptophan. D genes are given only for firm matches. Expanded clones are given a class, and other clones once, few, many or no size at all.

clone size	D gene	V gene	J gene	CDR3 protein
many	NA	TRBV28	TRBJ2-3	CASSLFGIRRGRTDTQYF
many	TRBD2	TRBV9	TRBJ2-3	CASSVSPSGTDTQYF
NA	TRBD2	TRBV27	TRBJ2-1	CASSSPPGTRWLGSENGQFF
many	NA	TRBV6-1	TRBJ2-1	CATLTLSNEQFF
many	NA	TRBV5-1	TRBJ2-7	CASSLRSVFLEQYF
few	NA	TRBV24-1	TRBJ1-5	CATSEGGQGRSQPQHF
NA	NA	TRBV5-1	TRBJ1-1	CASSLDIPPLNTEAFF
many	NA	TRBV30	TRBJ2-7	CAWGWFRSYEQYF
once	NA	TRBV28	TRBJ1-5	CASSLQIGNQPQHF
few	TRBD1	TRBV19	TRBJ2-3	CASSRQGAGTDTQYF
many	TRBD2	TRBV7-6	TRBJ2-7	CASSRLLRELAHEQYF
many	NA	TRBV5-4	TRBJ2-4	CASSLGGESRNIQYF
many	NA	TRBV6-1	TRBJ1-1	CASSGALGQENTEAFF
many	NA	TRBV6-1	TRBJ1-1	CASSSSGVTEAFF
many	TRBD1	TRBV29-1	TRBJ2-3	CSVEPGQGLTDTQYF
many	NA	TRBV4-1	TRBJ2-2	CASSRERVGGGELFF
many	NA	TRBV3-1	TRBJ2-1	CASSHAISGANEQFF
many	NA	TRBV5-1	TRBJ1-5	CASSLDGAINQPQHF
many	TRBD2	TRBV5-4	TRBJ2-2	CASRRGLAGDGTGELFF
many	TRBD2	TRBV14	TRBJ2-5	CASSPGLAVFQETQYF
many	NA	TRBV5-6	TRBJ1-1	CASSFGSLAAEAFF
NA	NA	TRBV28	TRBJ2-1	CASSEDSSSYSEQFF
many	TRBD1	TRBV29-1	TRBJ2-2	CSAATGDGTGELFF
many	TRBD2	TRBV2	TRBJ2-2	CASRGTSGNTGELFF
many	TRBD2	TRBV5-5	TRBJ2-3	CASSYGGGTDTQYF
many	NA	TRBV28	TRBJ2-7	CASGPGRMVYEQYF
NA	NA	TRBV7-9	TRBJ2-5	CASSLRPLETETQYF
many	TRBD1	TRBV29-1	TRBJ1-1	CSVRQGADTEAFF